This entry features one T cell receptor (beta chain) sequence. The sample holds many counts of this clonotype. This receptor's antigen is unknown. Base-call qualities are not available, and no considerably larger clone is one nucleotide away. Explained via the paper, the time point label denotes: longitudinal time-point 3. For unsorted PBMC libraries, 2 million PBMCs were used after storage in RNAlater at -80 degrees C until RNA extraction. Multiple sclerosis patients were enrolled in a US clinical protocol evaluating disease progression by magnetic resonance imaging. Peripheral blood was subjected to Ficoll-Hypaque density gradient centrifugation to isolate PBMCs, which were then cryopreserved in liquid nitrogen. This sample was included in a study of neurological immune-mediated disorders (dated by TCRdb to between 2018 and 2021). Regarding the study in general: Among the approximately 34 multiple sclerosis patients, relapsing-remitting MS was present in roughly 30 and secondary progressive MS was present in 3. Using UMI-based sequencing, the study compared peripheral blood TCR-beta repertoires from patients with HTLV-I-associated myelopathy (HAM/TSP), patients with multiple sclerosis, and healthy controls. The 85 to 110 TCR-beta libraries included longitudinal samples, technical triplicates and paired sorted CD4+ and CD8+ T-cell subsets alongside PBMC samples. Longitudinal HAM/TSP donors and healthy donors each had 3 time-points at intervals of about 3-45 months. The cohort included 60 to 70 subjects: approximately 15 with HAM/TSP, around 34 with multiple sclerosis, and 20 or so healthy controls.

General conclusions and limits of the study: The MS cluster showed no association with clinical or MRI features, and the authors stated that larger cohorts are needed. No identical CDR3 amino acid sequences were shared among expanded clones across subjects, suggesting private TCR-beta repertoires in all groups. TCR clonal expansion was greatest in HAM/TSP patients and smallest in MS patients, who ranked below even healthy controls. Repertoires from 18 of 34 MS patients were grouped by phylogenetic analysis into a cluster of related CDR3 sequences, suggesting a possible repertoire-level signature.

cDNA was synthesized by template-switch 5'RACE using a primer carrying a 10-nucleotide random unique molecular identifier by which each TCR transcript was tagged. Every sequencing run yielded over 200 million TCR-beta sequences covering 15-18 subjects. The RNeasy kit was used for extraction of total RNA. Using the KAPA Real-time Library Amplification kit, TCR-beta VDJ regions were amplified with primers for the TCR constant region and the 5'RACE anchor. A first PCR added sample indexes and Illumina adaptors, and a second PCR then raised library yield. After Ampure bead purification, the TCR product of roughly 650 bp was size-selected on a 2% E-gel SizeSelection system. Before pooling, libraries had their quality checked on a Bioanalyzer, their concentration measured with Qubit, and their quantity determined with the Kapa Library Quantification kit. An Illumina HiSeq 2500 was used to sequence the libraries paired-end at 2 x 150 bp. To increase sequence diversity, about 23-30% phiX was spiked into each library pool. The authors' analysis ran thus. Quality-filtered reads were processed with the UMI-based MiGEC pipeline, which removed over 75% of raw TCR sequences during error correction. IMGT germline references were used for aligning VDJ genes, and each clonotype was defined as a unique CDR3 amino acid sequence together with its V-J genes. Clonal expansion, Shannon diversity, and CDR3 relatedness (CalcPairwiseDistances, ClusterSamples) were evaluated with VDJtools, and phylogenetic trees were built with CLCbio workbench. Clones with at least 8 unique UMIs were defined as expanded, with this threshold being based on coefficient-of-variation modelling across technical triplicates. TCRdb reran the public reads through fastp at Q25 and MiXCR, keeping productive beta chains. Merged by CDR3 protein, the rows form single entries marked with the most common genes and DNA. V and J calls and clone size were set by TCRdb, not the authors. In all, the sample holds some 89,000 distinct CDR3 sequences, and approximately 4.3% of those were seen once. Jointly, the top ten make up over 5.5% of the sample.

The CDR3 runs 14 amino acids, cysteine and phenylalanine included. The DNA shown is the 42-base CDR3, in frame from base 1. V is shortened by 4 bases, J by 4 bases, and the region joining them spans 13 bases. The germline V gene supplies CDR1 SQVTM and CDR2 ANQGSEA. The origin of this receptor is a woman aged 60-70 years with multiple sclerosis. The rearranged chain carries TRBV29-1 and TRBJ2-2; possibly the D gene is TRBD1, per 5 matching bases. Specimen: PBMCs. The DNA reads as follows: TGCAGCGTTGTGGCGCAGGGCGGCACCGGGGAGCTGTTTTTT. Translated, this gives CSVVAQGGTGELFF.